The 5 T cell receptor beta chains below all came from one sample that was sequenced in a study of Graves' ophthalmopathy and Graves' hyperthyroidism. RNA transcripts yielded amplified TCR beta CDR3 regions. An initial RT-PCR round employing HTBI primers preceded a second-round multiplex PCR. TCRdb reprocessed the multiplex PCR reads with MiXCR, giving one entry per CDR3 protein. The sample holds more than 1,000,000 distinct CDR3 sequences, 35% to 45% seen once. The sequencing sample was made of peripheral blood or thyroid tissue (not recorded which). The receptor set was obtained from an adult man with Graves' hyperthyroidism.

This clonotype was seen repeatedly, ten times or more. The J gene is TRBJ2-7, the V gene TRBV20-1; a possible D gene is TRBD2 (6 bases). CDR3 length equals 14 residues. Germline-derived CDR1 and CDR2 are DFQATT and SNEGSKA (reference sequence). Trimming removed 6 bases from V and 3 bases from J, with 18 bases in between. CDR3 nucleotides: TGCAGTGCGCCCGAGGGCGGGGATCACTACGAGCAGTACTTC. This sequence encodes CSAPEGGDHYEQYF.

In this sample, this clonotype turned up many times. This chain's CDR3 is CASPRAFF. The CDR3 nucleotides are TGTGCCAGCCCGCGGGCTTTCTTT. The genes are TRBV19 and TRBJ1-1; D is unclear. Per germline, CDR1 LNHDA and CDR2 SQIVND (reference sequence). Trimming pared 9 bases from V and 11 bases from J, leaving 7 bases between. The CDR3 is 8 amino acids.

On this clonotype itself: This clone may be a read error of a much larger clone one base away. This chain links TRBV19 with TRBJ1-5, with D perhaps TRBD1 (5 bases). V was shortened by 3 bases and J by 5 bases, with 11 bases between the two germline ends. CDR3 length equals 14 residues. Germline-derived CDR1 and CDR2 are LNHDA and SQIVND (reference sequence). The CDR3 bases are TGTGCCAGTAGTATGCGGGGCGGGCATCAGCCCCAGCATTTT. As protein: CASSMRGGHQPQHF.

This clonotype was seen at least ten times. The rearrangement links TRBV15 to TRBJ2-6; maybe TRBD1 (6 bases). Between the trimmed V and J ends, which lost 1 base and 0 bases, there was a span of 16 bases. Per germline, CDR1 LNHNV and CDR2 YYDKDF (reference sequence). This CDR3 is 19 amino acids long. CDR3 residues: CATSRGNRVSHSGANVLTF. CDR3 in DNA: TGTGCCACCAGCAGAGGAAACAGGGTATCCCACTCTGGGGCCAACGTCCTGACTTTC.

This chain links TRBV7-9 with TRBJ2-5; 7 bases map to TRBD1. The V gene's germline CDR1 is SEHNR and CDR2 FQNEAQ (reference sequence). This CDR3 spans 13 amino acids. V shed 5 bases, J shed 5 bases, and the junction held 5 bases outside the gene matches. CDR3 amino acids: CASSVGQLETQYF. The CDR3 DNA reads TGTGCCAGCAGCGTGGGACAGTTGGAGACCCAGTACTTC.